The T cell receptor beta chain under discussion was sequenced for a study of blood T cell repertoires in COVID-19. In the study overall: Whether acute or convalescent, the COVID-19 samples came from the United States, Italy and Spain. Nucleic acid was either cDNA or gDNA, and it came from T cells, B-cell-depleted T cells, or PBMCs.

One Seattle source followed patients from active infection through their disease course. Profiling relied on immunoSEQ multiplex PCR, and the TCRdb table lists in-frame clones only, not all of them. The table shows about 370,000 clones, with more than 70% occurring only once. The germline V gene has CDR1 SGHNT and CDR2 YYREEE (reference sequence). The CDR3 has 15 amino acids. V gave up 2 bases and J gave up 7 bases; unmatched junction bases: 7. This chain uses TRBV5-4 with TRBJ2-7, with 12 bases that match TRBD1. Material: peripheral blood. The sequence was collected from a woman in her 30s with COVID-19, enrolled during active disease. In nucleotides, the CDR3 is TGTGCCAGCAGCTTAATACCGGGACAGGGGGCGGAGCAGTACTTC. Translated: CASSLIPGQGAEQYF. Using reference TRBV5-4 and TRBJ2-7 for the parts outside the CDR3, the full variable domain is ETGVTQSPTHLIKTRGQQVTLRCSSQSGHNTVSWYQQALGQGPQFIFQYYREEENGRGNFPPRFSGLQFPNYSSELNVNALELDDSALYLCASSLIPGQGAEQYFGPGTRLTVT.